Following are 13 T cell receptor beta chains from one sample sequenced in a study of T cell clusters in autoimmune cytopenias. TRB amplification used 250 ng of peripheral blood genomic DNA. TRB was amplified by touch-down multiplex PCR, primer pools A and B combined. TCRdb re-called the multiplex PCR reads; every CDR3 protein appears as one record, without DNA. This table lists 6,500 to 9,000 distinct CDR3 sequences. The data were also submitted as part of a second study, on T cell repertoires in aging, cancer and after chemotherapy.

The specimen was peripheral blood. The receptors here all came from a human donor in good health.

Considering frequency, this clonotype is medium-sized (0.01 to 0.1%). J is TRBJ1-3 and V is TRBV29-1; lacking DNA, the TRBD1 call made by TCRdb goes unchecked. This CDR3 contains 13 residues. CDR1 and CDR2 from the germline V gene are SQVTM and ANQGSEA. CDR3 sequence reads: CSVATGNGNTIYF.

This clonotype ranks as medium-sized in terms of frequency. The chain is built from TRBV19 and TRBJ2-3; TCRdb lists TRBD1, though no DNA is available to test this call. There are 17 residues in the CDR3. Germline V gives CDR1 LNHDA, CDR2 SQIVND (reference sequence). The chain's CDR3 is CASSTSTGPGGTDTQYF.

The rearrangement joins TRBV4-2 to TRBJ2-5; no DNA is available, so the TRBD2 call from TCRdb remains unchecked. The CDR3 is made up of 16 amino acids. Germline V gives CDR1 LGHNA, CDR2 YNFKEQ. The CDR3: CASSPPPEGVQETQYF.

This CDR3 reads CASSLGGVETQYF. V and J are TRBV11-2 and TRBJ2-5; the D gene TCRdb calls, TRBD1, cannot be checked with no DNA. The CDR3 extends over 13 amino acids. Germline assignment: CDR1 SGHAT and CDR2 FQNNGV.

This chain connects TRBV27 to TRBJ1-2. Germline CDR1 MNHEY, CDR2 SMNVEV (reference sequence). The CDR3 covers 15 residues. CDR3 loop: CASSSVGLANYGYTF.

Measured by frequency, this clonotype is medium-sized. The V gene is TRBV6-5, the J gene TRBJ2-2. Looked up from germline, CDR1 is MNHEY and CDR2 is SVGAGI. The CDR3 consists of 14 residues. The CDR3 sequence is CASKVARNTGELFF.

This chain links TRBV7-9 with TRBJ2-1; TCRdb selects TRBD1, and the lack of DNA leaves this call unchecked. The CDR3 extends over 15 amino acids. CDR1 and CDR2 from the germline V gene are SEHNR and FQNEAQ (reference sequence). This chain's CDR3 is CASSPTQPGDNEQFF.

The chain links TRBV5-4 to TRBJ2-7; there is no DNA to check the TCRdb D call of TRBD1. There are 15 residues in the CDR3. The germline CDR1 and CDR2 sequences are SGHNT and YYREEE (reference sequence). CDR3 sequence: CASSAGQGSSYEQYF.

The chain uses TRBV18 and TRBJ1-1. The CDR3 covers 13 residues. Germline V gene data show CDR1 as KGHSH and CDR2 as LQKENI. CDR3: CASSPAGNTEAFF.

J is TRBJ2-3 and V is TRBV7-6; TCRdb's D call, TRBD2, is unchecked because there is no DNA. CDR3 length: 16 residues. From germline, CDR1 is SGHVS and CDR2 FNYEAQ. CDR3 sequence reads: CASSYVLAGELNTQYF.

The chain links TRBV5-1 to TRBJ2-2; TCRdb's assignment of TRBD2 cannot be checked, as there is no DNA. Germline-derived CDR1 and CDR2 are SGHRS and YFSETQ. The CDR3 spans 17 residues. The CDR3 sequence: CASSSRTGLGRTGELFF.

CDR3 loop: CASSIFSSIQVSGNTIYF. V usage is TRBV19 and J usage is TRBJ1-3. The CDR3 length is 18 residues. The V gene's germline CDR1 is LNHDA and CDR2 SQIVND (reference sequence).

The V and J genes are TRBV30 and TRBJ1-4. Germline loops: CDR1 GTSNPN, CDR2 SVGIG (reference sequence). This CDR3 has 12 residues. CDR3 loop: CAWSPQIGELFF.